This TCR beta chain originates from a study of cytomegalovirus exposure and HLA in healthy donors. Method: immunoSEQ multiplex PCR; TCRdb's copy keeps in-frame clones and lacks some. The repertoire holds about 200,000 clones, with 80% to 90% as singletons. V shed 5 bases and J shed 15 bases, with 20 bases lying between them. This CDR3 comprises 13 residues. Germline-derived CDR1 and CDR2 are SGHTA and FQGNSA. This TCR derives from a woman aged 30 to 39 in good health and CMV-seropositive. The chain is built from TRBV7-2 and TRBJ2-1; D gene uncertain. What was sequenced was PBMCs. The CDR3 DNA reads TGTGCCAGCAGCGCCTCACCCGACGCCTCGGGGTTCTTC. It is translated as CASSASPDASGFF.